This T cell receptor beta chain was recovered during a study of CD8+ T cells in alopecia areata (dated by TCRdb to 2016 to 2019). With regard to the full study: Treated patients were enrolled in an open-label pilot trial of oral tofacitinib, 5 to 10 mg twice daily, for moderate-to-severe alopecia areata. Tofacitinib was administered for 6 to 18 months, and 6 months of follow-up off drug were then conducted to assess delayed response and recurrence. The study used high-throughput TCRbeta sequencing to examine T cell clonal expansion in alopecia areata, in both the C3H/HeJ mouse model and human patients. On the human side, TCRbeta sequencing was run on scalp tissue and on sorted CD4+ and CD8+ peripheral blood T cells from healthy controls and from alopecia areata patients with either patchy or totalis/universalis disease. Tofacitinib-treated patients had biopsies at baseline and at 4 and 24 weeks of treatment, with a later scalp biopsy in several patients. Clonality in the scalp was compared among normal scalp (n=4), patchy alopecia areata scalp (n=8), and alopecia totalis/universalis scalp (n=8). RNA came from the PAXgene miRNA kit for fixed scalp, the miRNeasy kit for PBMCs, and the RNeasy kit for mouse skin. Amplification of TCRbeta CDR3 regions was done by immunoSEQ multiplex PCR using 35 Vbeta forward primers and 13 Jbeta reverse primers.

Libraries were built with the immunoSEQ multiplex PCR assay. To provide template for TCR sequencing, every sample had RNA extracted and reverse transcribed into cDNA. First-strand cDNA was synthesized using SuperScript III with a 2:1 mix of oligo-dT and random hexamers. A synthetic immune receptor repertoire was used to measure amplification bias, and any remaining bias was corrected computationally. From the authors' description of their analysis: Raw reads were preprocessed to remove errors, and CDR3 was defined by IMGT conventions from the conserved cysteine to phenylalanine. Clonality was computed by normalizing Shannon entropy by log2 of the number of productive unique TCRs and subtracting the result from 1. Whether each scalp clone was CD4 or CD8 was inferred by checking scalp TCRbeta sequences against the CD4 and CD8 repertoires from sorted blood. TCRdb mirrors the immuneACCESS table, restricted to in-frame sequences. Some clones are absent from its copies; in checked studies, under half trace to an unresolved V gene, and the reason for the others is unknown. V and J calls plus clone size are reproduced from that table; the DNA served to infer D and trimming. The sample includes around 160,000 clones, with around 86% observed a single time. About 14% of the sample goes to the ten largest clones.

The time point label for this specimen denotes: baseline before oral tofacitinib. Lesional scalp punch biopsies and peripheral blood were collected from alopecia areata patients. PBMCs were isolated by density centrifugation and stained for CD3, CD4 and CD8, and CD4+ and CD8+ T cells were sorted on a FACSAria. Note on this clone: No antigen is known for it. No base-level quality is on record; no much larger clone is a single base apart.

Deletion took 5 bases off V and 3 bases off J, with a span of 17 bases between the germline ends. The germline V gene specifies SGHRS as CDR1 and YFSETQ as CDR2. The CDR3 has 15 amino acids, counting the end cysteine and phenylalanine. Only the CDR3 DNA is retained, 45 bases long and in frame from the first base. Overall study outcomes, separate from this receptor: Scalp TCR repertoire analysis is complicated because resident alphabeta T cells in normal human skin are also sequenced, whereas mouse skin is dominated by gammadelta T cells. Lesional scalp, especially in alopecia totalis/universalis, showed higher clonality and more expanded CD8+ clones than normal scalp, suggesting antigenic drive. TCR sequences shared between patients were less clear than in mice, possibly partly because of HLA diversity in the patient population.

This sequence uses TRBV5-1 and TRBJ2-5, with TRBD2 as a weak D call on 5 bases. Specimen: CD8+ T cells sorted from blood, collected at week 0. The source of this sequence is a human donor with alopecia areata. For the CDR3, the sequence is CASRAWGRAEETQYF. The nucleotide sequence is given as TGCGCCAGCAGGGCATGGGGTCGAGCGGAAGAGACCCAGTACTTC.